Shown below are 21 T cell receptor beta chains from a single sample sequenced in a study of shared clonotypes between healthy human individuals. Clones were sequenced by immunoSEQ multiplex PCR, and TCRdb holds only the in-frame ones, with some missing. This table has under 850,000 clones, 55% to 75% appearing once. Sequencing used memory CD4+ T cells sorted from blood. As for subset: CD45RA-negative fraction. Receptors were obtained from a woman in her twenties or thirties in good health.

A single count supports this clone. This chain links TRBV7-6 with TRBJ2-7, with D possibly TRBD1 on 6 matching bases. V was pared by 0 bases and J by 3 bases, with 12 bases between. Germline CDR1 SGHVS, CDR2 FNYEAQ. This CDR3 is 15 amino acids long. Written as DNA, the CDR3 is TGTGCCAGCAGCTTAGCGCCAGGACAGAGCTACGAGCAGTACTTC. Amino acid sequence: CASSLAPGQSYEQYF.

The chain uses TRBV18 and TRBJ1-1; D remains ambiguous. This CDR3 is 15 amino acids long. CDR1 is KGHSH and CDR2 is LQKENI in the germline V gene. Trimming left V 2 bases short and J 6 bases short, with 16 bases between. Written as DNA, the CDR3 is TGTGCCAGCTCACCAGGACGGGCGGAACGCTCTGAAGCTTTCTTT. Translating it yields CASSPGRAERSEAFF.

This rearrangement joins TRBV28 to TRBJ1-2; D remains ambiguous. Trimming removed 3 bases at V and 4 bases at J, with 9 bases between. Germline CDR1 is MDHEN and CDR2 is SYDVKM. This CDR3 region has 13 residues. CDR3 residues: CASSFLGSYGYTF. CDR3 bases: TGTGCCAGCAGTTTTCTTGGGTCCTATGGCTACACCTTC.

The J gene is TRBJ2-3, the V gene TRBV7-6; no definite D call. Germline CDR1 SGHVS, CDR2 FNYEAQ. V shed 1 base and J shed 2 bases, with 4 bases lying between them. The CDR3 is 13 amino acids. CDR3 nucleotide sequence: TGTGCCAGCAGCTTAGTCGTCACAGATACGCAGTATTTT. Translation gives CASSLVVTDTQYF.

This clone was observed once. The chain has TRBV6-5 and TRBJ1-4, with TRBD1 as a possible D gene (5 bases). The CDR3 is made up of 16 amino acids. The V gene lost 3 bases and the J gene lost 6 bases, with 17 bases spanning the gap. CDR1 MNHEY and CDR2 SVGAGI come from the germline V gene. CDR3 bases: TGTGCCAGCAGTTATGATTACTACGGGGCCGATGAAAAACTGTTTTTT. This sequence encodes CASSYDYYGADEKLFF.

Of note for this clone: In the same sample, other DNA sequences code for this CDR3. The chain recombines TRBV11-2 with TRBJ1-1; D call uncertain. V lost 5 bases and J 2 bases, leaving 9 bases between the germline ends. The germline gives CDR1 SGHAT, CDR2 FQNNGV. The length of the CDR3 is 13 residues. CDR3 coding DNA: TGTGCCAGCAGCCCCTATCTTAACACTGAAGCTTTCTTT. It encodes CASSPYLNTEAFF.

V usage is TRBV29-1 and J usage is TRBJ2-3; TRBD2 matches at 9 bases. Germline V gene data show CDR1 as SQVTM and CDR2 as ANQGSEA. J lost 1 base, V lost 2 bases, and 7 bases had no gene match. This CDR3 comprises 16 residues. CDR3 sequence reads: CSVETSGLARTDTQYF. CDR3 nucleotides: TGCAGCGTTGAAACGTCTGGACTAGCGCGCACAGATACGCAGTATTTT.

The CDR3 bases are TGTGCCAGCGGCCGGACCCGTAACGAGCAGTACTTC. The encoded protein is CASGRTRNEQYF. This chain joins TRBV2 and TRBJ2-7; no clear D gene. CDR1 is SNHLY and CDR2 is FYNNEI in the germline V gene. The V gene lost 8 bases and the J gene lost 5 bases, with 13 bases spanning the gap. The CDR3 has 12 residues.

The rearrangement joins TRBV30 to TRBJ2-1, with 8 nucleotides matching TRBD2. V was clipped by 2 bases and J by 5 bases; unmatched bases: 14. The CDR3 has 17 residues. Germline-derived CDR1 and CDR2 are GTSNPN and SVGIG (reference sequence). The CDR3 coding sequence is TGTGCCTGGAGTCGGAGGCTCAAGGGACTAGTTGACAATGAGCAGTTCTTC. This codes for CAWSRRLKGLVDNEQFF.

This chain connects TRBV5-4 to TRBJ2-1; 11 bases are shared with TRBD2. There are 17 residues in the CDR3. J gave up 6 bases and V 4 bases, and 12 bases lay outside the gene matches. CDR1 and CDR2 from the germline V gene are SGHNT and YYREEE (reference sequence). In nucleotides, the CDR3 is TGTGCCAGCAGCCCCGGACTTAGCGGGAGGGACGGCAATGAGCAGTTCTTC. Translation gives CASSPGLSGRDGNEQFF.

The chain couples TRBV5-1 to TRBJ2-1; D remains unclear. CDR3 length equals 14 residues. Germline values: CDR1 SGHRS, CDR2 YFSETQ. V was shortened by 3 bases and J by 1 base, with 8 bases between the two germline ends. The CDR3 is CASSYADSYNEQFF. For the CDR3, the DNA is TGCGCCAGCAGCTATGCGGATTCCTACAATGAGCAGTTCTTC.

This sequence joins TRBV5-8 and TRBJ1-4; 8 nucleotides match TRBD1. The junction had 17 bases not matched to a gene; V was cut back by 4 bases and J by 6 bases. The CDR3 has 18 amino acids. Germline V CDR1 and CDR2: SGHTS, YDEGEE. CDR3 protein: CASSRGQGMGMGDEKLFF. The CDR3 nucleotides are TGTGCCAGCAGCCGTGGACAGGGAATGGGCATGGGGGATGAAAAACTGTTTTTT. Supplemented by reference TRBV5-8 and TRBJ1-4, the full variable domain reads EAGVTQSPTHLIKTRGQQATLRCSPISGHTSVYWYQQALGLGLQFLLWYDEGEERNRGNFPPRFSGRQFPNYSSELNVNALELEDSALYLCASSRGQGMGMGDEKLFFGSGTQLSVL.

This clone was observed a handful of times. The V call is TRBV7-5, the J call TRBJ1-5. TRBV7-5 is marked as a pseudogene. This CDR3 region has 17 residues. Here the CDR3 reads CVRSPLWIRLSNQPQHF. In nucleotides, the CDR3 is TGTGTCAGAAGCCCCCTTTGGATTCGTCTTAGCAATCAGCCCCAGCATTTT.

This chain links TRBV5-1 with TRBJ1-3; tentatively, D is TRBD1 (5 bases). There are 16 residues in the CDR3. V lost 0 bases and J lost 0, with 10 bases in between. Per the germline V gene, CDR1 is SGHRS and CDR2 is YFSETQ. The CDR3 DNA follows: TGCGCCAGCAGCTTGGGACAGCCGCTCTCTGGAAACACCATATATTTT. Translated, it gives CASSLGQPLSGNTIYF.

This sequence joins TRBV5-6 and TRBJ2-7; D unclear. In germline, CDR1 is SGHDT, CDR2 YYEEEE. V gave up 4 bases and J gave up 5 bases, with 22 bases separating them. This CDR3 is 16 amino acids long. The CDR3 spells CASSHVSSLGSHEQYF. Here the CDR3 DNA reads TGTGCCAGCAGCCACGTCAGCAGCTTGGGGTCCCACGAGCAGTACTTC.

The rearrangement links TRBV20-1 to TRBJ2-1, with D hard to call. Looked up from germline, CDR1 is DFQATT and CDR2 is SNEGSKA (reference sequence). The ends were cut back, 0 bases at V and 9 bases at J, with 6 bases in the middle. This CDR3 comprises 11 residues. CDR3 coding DNA: TGCAGTGCTAGAGACTCGCGTGAGCAGTTCTTC. Protein sequence: CSARDSREQFF.

The J gene is TRBJ2-1, the V gene TRBV4-2; TRBD2 agrees at 7 bases. This CDR3 region has 14 residues. V shed 8 bases, J shed 7 bases, and the junction held 11 bases outside the gene matches. Per germline, CDR1 LGHNA and CDR2 YNFKEQ. The CDR3: CASDPGGRENEQFF. Written as DNA, the CDR3 is TGTGCCAGCGACCCCGGTGGGAGGGAAAATGAGCAGTTCTTC.

This chain joins TRBV11-2 and TRBJ2-7; 12 bases map to TRBD2. The V gene's germline CDR1 is SGHAT and CDR2 FQNNGV. The CDR3 runs 15 residues. The V segment lost 5 bases and the J segment 2 bases; nucleotides outside the gene matches: 4. The CDR3 protein is CASSKGLAGTYEQYF. CDR3 DNA sequence: TGTGCCAGCAGCAAAGGACTAGCGGGAACCTACGAGCAGTACTTC.

The genes are TRBV7-8 and TRBJ2-5; D remains unclear. The CDR3 loop spans 11 amino acids. Trimming removed 6 bases at V and 2 bases at J, with 4 bases between. CDR1 and CDR2 (germline): SGHVS, FQNEAQ. The CDR3 bases are TGTGCCAGCAGACAACAAGAGACCCAGTACTTC. Protein product: CASRQQETQYF.

V usage is TRBV13 and J usage is TRBJ2-5; possibly TRBD2 for D (6 bases). The J call may be incorrect, as the DNA end agrees better with TRBJ2-7. Germline CDR1 PRHDT, CDR2 FYEKMQ (reference sequence). The length of the CDR3 is 15 residues. In nucleotides, the CDR3 is TGTGCCAGCAGCTTAAAACTTCGGGAGAGACGCGAGCAGTACTTC. Translated: CASSLKLRERREQYF.

This clone was seen once. V is TRBV5-1 and J is TRBJ1-1; TRBD1 agrees at 8 bases. V was clipped by 4 bases and J by 1 base; unmatched bases: 6. The germline CDR1 and CDR2 sequences are SGHRS and YFSETQ. The CDR3 sequence is 15 residues long. DNA for the CDR3: TGCGCCAGCAGCCCAAAACAGGGGGGGAACACTGAAGCTTTCTTT. This codes for CASSPKQGGNTEAFF. Filled out from reference TRBV5-1 and TRBJ1-1, the complete variable domain reads KAGVTQTPRYLIKTRGQQVTLSCSPISGHRSVSWYQQTPGQGLQFLFEYFSETQRNKGNFPGRFSGRQFSNSRSEMNVSTLELGDSALYLCASSPKQGGNTEAFFGQGTRLTVV.